The 2 T cell receptor beta chains below were found in one sample sequenced in a study of shared clonotypes between healthy human individuals. Only in-frame clones appear in the TCRdb table, and some are missing; sequencing was by immunoSEQ multiplex PCR. The sample lists some 200,000 clones; approximately 65% were seen once. The sample consisted of memory CD4+ T cells sorted from blood. Subset reported: CD45RA-negative fraction. Receptors were obtained from a man under 40 in good health.

V is TRBV27 and J is TRBJ2-7, with 8 bases fitting TRBD2. Germline V lookup: CDR1 MNHEY, CDR2 SMNVEV (reference sequence). Trimming removed 3 bases from V and 1 base from J; junction bases left unmatched: 14. This CDR3 is 18 amino acids long. Written as DNA, the CDR3 is TGTGCCAGCAGTTTTGGTGGGGTAGGGCGGGAGGTTTCCTACGAGCAGTACTTC. It codes for CASSFGGVGREVSYEQYF.

V is TRBV6-1 and J is TRBJ1-1, with D perhaps matching TRBD1 (5 bases). Germline V gene sequence: CDR1 MNHNS, CDR2 SASEGT. The CDR3 runs 14 residues. V lost 6 bases, J lost 1 base, and 12 bases lay in between. The CDR3 nucleotides read TGTGCCAGCAGCCCAACAGGCCCGAACACTGAAGCTTTCTTT. Encoded protein: CASSPTGPNTEAFF.